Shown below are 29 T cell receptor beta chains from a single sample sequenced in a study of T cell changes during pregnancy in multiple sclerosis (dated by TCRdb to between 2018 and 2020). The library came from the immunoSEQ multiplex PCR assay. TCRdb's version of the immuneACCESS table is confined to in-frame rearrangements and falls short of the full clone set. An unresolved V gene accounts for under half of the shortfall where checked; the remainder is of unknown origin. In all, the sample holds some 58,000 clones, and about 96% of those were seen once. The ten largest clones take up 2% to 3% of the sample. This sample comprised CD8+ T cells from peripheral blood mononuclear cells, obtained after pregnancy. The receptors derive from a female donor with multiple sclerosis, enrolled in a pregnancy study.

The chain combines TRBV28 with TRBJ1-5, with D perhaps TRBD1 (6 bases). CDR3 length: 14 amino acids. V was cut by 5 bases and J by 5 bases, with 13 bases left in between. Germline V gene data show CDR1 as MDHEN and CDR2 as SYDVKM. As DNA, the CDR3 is TGTGCCAGCAGTCTGACAGGCCATGATCAGCCCCAGCATTTT. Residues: CASSLTGHDQPQHF. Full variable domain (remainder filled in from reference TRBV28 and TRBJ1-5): DVKVTQSSRYLVKRTGEKVFLECVQDMDHENMFWYRQDPGLGLRLIYFSYDVKMKEKGDIPEGYSVSREKKERFSLILESASTNQTSMYLCASSLTGHDQPQHFGDGTRLSIL.

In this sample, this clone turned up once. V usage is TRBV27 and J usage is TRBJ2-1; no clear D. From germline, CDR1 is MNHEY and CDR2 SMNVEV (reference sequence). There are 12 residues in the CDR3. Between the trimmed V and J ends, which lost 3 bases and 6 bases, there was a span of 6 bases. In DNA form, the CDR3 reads TGTGCCAGCAGTTTTCTCGGCAATGAGCAGTTCTTC. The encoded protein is CASSFLGNEQFF.

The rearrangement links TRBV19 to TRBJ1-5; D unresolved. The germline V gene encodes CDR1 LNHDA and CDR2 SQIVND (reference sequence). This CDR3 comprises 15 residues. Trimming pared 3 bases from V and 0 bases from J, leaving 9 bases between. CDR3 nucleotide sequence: TGTGCCAGTAGTATCTTCGGGAATAGCAATCAGCCCCAGCATTTT. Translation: CASSIFGNSNQPQHF.

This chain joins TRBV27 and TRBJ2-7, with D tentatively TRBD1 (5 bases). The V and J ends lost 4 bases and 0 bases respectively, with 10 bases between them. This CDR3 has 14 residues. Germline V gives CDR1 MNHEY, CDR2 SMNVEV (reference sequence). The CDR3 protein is CASSSQGSSYEQYF. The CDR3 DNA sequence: TGTGCCAGCAGTTCTCAGGGTAGCTCCTACGAGCAGTACTTC.

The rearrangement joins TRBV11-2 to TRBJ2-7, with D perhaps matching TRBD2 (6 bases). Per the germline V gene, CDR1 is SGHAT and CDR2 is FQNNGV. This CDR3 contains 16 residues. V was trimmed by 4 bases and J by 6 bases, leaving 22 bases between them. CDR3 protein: CASSSTGTQTTPEQYF. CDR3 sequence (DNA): TGTGCCAGCAGCTCTACCGGGACTCAAACCACCCCCGAGCAGTACTTC.

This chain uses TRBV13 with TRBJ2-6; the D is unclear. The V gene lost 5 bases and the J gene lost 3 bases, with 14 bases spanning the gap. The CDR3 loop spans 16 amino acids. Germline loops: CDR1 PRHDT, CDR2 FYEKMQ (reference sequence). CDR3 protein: CASSEPGVVGANVLTF. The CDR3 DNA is TGTGCCAGCAGCGAGCCTGGTGTTGTTGGGGCCAACGTCCTGACTTTC.

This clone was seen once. The CDR3: CASSLSGSEQYF. The DNA for the CDR3 is TGTGCCAGCAGCTTGTCCGGTAGTGAGCAGTACTTC. The rearrangement links TRBV5-4 to TRBJ2-7; the D is unclear. There are 12 residues in the CDR3. Germline assignment: CDR1 SGHNT and CDR2 YYREEE (reference sequence). Between the trimmed V and J ends, which lost 1 base and 7 bases, there was a span of 9 bases. Together with reference TRBV5-4 and TRBJ2-7, the CDR3 gives the full variable domain: ETGVTQSPTHLIKTRGQQVTLRCSSQSGHNTVSWYQQALGQGPQFIFQYYREEENGRGNFPPRFSGLQFPNYSSELNVNALELDDSALYLCASSLSGSEQYFGPGTRLTVT.

DNA for the CDR3: TGTGCCAGCAGTTTATCCGACAGGGGCCCCTACGAGCAGTACTTC. Translation: CASSLSDRGPYEQYF. The V and J genes are TRBV27 and TRBJ2-7; 8 bases are shared with TRBD1. The V gene's germline CDR1 is MNHEY and CDR2 SMNVEV (reference sequence). This CDR3 region has 15 residues. V lost 0 bases, J lost 2 bases, and 3 bases stayed unmatched.

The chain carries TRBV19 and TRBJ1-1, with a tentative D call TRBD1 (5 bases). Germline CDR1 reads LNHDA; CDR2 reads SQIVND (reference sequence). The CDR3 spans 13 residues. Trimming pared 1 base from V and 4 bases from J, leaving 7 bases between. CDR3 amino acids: CASSIGGGTEAFF. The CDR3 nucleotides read TGTGCCAGTAGTATAGGCGGGGGCACTGAAGCTTTCTTT.

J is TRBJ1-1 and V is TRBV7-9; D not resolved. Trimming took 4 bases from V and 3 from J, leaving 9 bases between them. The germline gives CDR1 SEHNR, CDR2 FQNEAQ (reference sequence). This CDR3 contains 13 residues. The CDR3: CASSSEFDTEAFF. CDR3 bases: TGTGCCAGCAGCTCAGAATTCGACACTGAAGCTTTCTTT.

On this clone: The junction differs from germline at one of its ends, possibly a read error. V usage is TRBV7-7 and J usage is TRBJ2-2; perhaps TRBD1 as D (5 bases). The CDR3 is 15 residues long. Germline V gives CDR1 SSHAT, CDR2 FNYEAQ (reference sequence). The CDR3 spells CASSLAQDDTGELFF. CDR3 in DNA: TGTGCTAGCAGCTTAGCACAGGACGACACCGGGGAGCTGTTTTTT.

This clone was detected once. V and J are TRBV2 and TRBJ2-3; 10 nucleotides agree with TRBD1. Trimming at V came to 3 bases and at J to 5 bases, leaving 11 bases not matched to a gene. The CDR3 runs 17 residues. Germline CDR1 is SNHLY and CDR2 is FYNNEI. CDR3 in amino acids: CASSDFEGTGAEDTQYF. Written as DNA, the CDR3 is TGTGCCAGCAGTGACTTTGAGGGGACAGGGGCCGAAGATACGCAGTATTTT.

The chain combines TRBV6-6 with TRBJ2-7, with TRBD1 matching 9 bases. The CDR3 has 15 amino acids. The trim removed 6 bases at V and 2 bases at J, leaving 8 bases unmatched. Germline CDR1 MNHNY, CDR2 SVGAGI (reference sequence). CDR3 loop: CASRIQGALPYEQYF. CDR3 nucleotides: TGTGCCAGCAGGATACAGGGGGCGCTTCCCTACGAGCAGTACTTC.

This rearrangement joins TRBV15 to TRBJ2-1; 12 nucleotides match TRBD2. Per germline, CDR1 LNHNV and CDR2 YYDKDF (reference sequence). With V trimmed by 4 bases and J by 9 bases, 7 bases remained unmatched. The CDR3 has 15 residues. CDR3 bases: TGTGCCACCAGCACTGGACTAGCGGGAACCGGTGAGCAGTTCTTC. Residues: CATSTGLAGTGEQFF.

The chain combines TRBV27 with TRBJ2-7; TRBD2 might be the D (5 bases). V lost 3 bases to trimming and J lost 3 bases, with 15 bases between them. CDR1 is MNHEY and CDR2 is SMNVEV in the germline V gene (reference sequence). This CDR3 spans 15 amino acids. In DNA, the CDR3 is TGTGCCAGCAGTTTCATCGCGGGTACCGGCTACGAGCAGTACTTC. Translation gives CASSFIAGTGYEQYF.

CDR3 sequence (DNA): TGTGCCAGCAGTTCAAGGCGGCAGCCCCAGCATTTT. It translates to CASSSRRQPQHF. V is TRBV28 and J is TRBJ1-5, with D unresolved. The CDR3 is made up of 12 amino acids. Trimming took off 4 bases at V and 7 bases at J, with 8 bases between the two ends. The germline V gene has CDR1 MDHEN and CDR2 SYDVKM.

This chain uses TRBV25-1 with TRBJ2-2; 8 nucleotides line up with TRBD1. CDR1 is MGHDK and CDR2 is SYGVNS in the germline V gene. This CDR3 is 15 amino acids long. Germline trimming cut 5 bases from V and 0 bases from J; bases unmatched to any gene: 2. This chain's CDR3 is CASSLQGANTGELFF. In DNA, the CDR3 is TGTGCCAGCAGTTTACAGGGGGCGAACACCGGGGAGCTGTTTTTT.

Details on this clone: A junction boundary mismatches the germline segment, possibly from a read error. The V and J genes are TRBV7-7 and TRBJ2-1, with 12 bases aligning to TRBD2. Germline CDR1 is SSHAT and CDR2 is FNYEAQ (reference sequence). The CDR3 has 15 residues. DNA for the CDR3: TGTGCTAGCAGCTTCCGACTAGCGGGAGTCAATGAGCAGTTCTTC. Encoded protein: CASSFRLAGVNEQFF.

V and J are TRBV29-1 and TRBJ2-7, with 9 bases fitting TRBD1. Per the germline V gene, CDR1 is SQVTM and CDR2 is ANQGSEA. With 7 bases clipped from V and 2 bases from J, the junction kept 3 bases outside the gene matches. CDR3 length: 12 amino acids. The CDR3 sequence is CSAGTGTYEQYF. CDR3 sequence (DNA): TGCAGCGCCGGGACAGGGACCTACGAGCAGTACTTC.

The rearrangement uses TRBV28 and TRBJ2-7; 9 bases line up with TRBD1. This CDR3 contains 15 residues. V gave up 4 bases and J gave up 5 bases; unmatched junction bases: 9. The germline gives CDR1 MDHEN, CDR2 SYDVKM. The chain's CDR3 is CASSSPGTGLNEQYF. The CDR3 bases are TGTGCCAGCAGTTCCCCCGGGACAGGGCTCAACGAGCAGTACTTC.

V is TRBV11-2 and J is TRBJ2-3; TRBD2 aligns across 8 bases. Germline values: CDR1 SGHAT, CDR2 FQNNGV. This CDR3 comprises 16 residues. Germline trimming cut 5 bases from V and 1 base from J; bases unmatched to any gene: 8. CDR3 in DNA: TGTGCCAGCAGCCCTCCCTGGCGGGAGGGCACAGATACGCAGTATTTT. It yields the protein CASSPPWREGTDTQYF.

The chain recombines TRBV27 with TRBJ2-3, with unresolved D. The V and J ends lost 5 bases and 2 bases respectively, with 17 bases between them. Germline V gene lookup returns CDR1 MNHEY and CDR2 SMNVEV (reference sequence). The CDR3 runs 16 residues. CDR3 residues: CASSPWVAAVTDTQYF. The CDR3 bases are TGTGCCAGCAGTCCGTGGGTGGCGGCGGTCACAGATACGCAGTATTTT.

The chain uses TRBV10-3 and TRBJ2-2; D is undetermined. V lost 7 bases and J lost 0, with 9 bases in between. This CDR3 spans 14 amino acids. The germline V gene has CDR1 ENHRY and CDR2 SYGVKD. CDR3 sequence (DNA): TGTGCCATCAAGTTTAGTACGAACACCGGGGAGCTGTTTTTT. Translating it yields CAIKFSTNTGELFF.

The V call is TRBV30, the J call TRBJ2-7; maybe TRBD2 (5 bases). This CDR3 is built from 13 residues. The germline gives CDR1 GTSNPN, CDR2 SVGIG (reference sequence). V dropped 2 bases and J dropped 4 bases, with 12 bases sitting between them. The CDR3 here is CAWSLSSSYEQYF. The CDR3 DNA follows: TGTGCCTGGAGTTTGTCTAGCAGTTACGAGCAGTACTTC.

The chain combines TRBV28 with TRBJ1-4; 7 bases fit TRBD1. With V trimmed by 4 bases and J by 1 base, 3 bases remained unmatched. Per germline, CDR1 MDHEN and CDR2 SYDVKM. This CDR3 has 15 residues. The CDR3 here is CASSSRGETNEKLFF. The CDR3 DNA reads TGTGCCAGCAGTTCCAGGGGGGAAACTAATGAAAAACTGTTTTTT.

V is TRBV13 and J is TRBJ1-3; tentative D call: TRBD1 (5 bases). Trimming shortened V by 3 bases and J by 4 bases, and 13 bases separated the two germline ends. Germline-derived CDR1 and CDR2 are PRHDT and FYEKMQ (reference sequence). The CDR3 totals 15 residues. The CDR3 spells CASSFSWGGGNTIYF. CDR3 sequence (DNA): TGTGCCAGCAGCTTTTCGTGGGGGGGAGGAAACACCATATATTTT.

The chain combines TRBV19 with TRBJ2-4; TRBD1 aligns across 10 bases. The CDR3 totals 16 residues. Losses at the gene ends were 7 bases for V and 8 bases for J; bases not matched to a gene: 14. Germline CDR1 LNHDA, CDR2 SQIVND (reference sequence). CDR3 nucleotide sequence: TGTGCCAGTACCGAAACCGTCCGGGACAGGGGATACATTCAGTACTTC. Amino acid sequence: CASTETVRDRGYIQYF.

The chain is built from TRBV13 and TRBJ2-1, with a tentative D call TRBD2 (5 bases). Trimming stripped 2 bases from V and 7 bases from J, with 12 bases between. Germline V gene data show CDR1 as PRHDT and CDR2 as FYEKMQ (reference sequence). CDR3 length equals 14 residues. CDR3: CASSLRVSVNEQFF. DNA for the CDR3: TGTGCCAGCAGCTTACGGGTTAGCGTTAATGAGCAGTTCTTC.

CDR3 sequence: CATSFYGATDTQYF. DNA for the CDR3: TGTGCCACCAGCTTTTACGGAGCCACAGATACGCAGTATTTT. This sequence joins TRBV15 and TRBJ2-3, with D uncertain. Trimming took off 5 bases at V and 2 bases at J, with 11 bases between the two ends. Germline V lookup: CDR1 LNHNV, CDR2 YYDKDF (reference sequence). The CDR3 length is 14 residues.